Each of the 21 T cell receptor beta chains below was sequenced from the same sample in a study of blood T cell repertoires in COVID-19. Sequencing used immunoSEQ multiplex PCR; TCRdb keeps in-frame clones, though not all of them. The repertoire consists of approximately 270,000 clones, with 70% to 90% occurring once and the leading ten covering 4.3%. Sequencing was carried out using PBMCs or T cells enriched from blood (not recorded which). These receptors came from a woman younger than 45 who had recovered from COVID-19.

This rearrangement joins TRBV11-2 to TRBJ1-1, with 9 bases lining up with TRBD1. This CDR3 has 16 amino acids. V shed 1 base, J shed 5 bases, and the junction held 8 bases outside the gene matches. Germline assignment: CDR1 SGHAT and CDR2 FQNNGV. The CDR3 DNA reads TGTGCCAGCAGCTTAGGGGTAGGGACAGGGTCTACTGAAGCTTTCTTT. Translation gives CASSLGVGTGSTEAFF.

This sequence joins TRBV5-6 and TRBJ2-7; the D gene is possibly TRBD1 (6 bases). The CDR3 loop spans 16 amino acids. CDR1 is SGHDT, CDR2 YYEEEE, per germline. Trimming removed 2 bases at V and 3 bases at J, with 18 bases between. CDR3 bases: TGTGCCAGCAGCTTAAGACCCTCCGGGACACTCTACGAGCAGTACTTC. It encodes CASSLRPSGTLYEQYF.

This chain uses TRBV19 with TRBJ2-7, with 9 bases lining up with TRBD2. The germline V gene has CDR1 LNHDA and CDR2 SQIVND (reference sequence). This CDR3 is 13 amino acids long. Unmatched junction bases numbered 4, after V lost 6 bases and J lost 4 bases. CDR3 residues: CASSVAGEYEQYF. CDR3 bases: TGTGCCAGTAGCGTAGCGGGGGAATACGAGCAGTACTTC. Using reference TRBV19 and TRBJ2-7 for the parts outside the CDR3, the full variable domain is DGGITQSPKYLFRKEGQNVTLSCEQNLNHDAMYWYRQDPGQGLRLIYYSQIVNDFQKGDIAEGYSVSREKKESFPLTVTSAQKNPTAFYLCASSVAGEYEQYFGPGTRLTVT.

The V call is TRBV28, the J call TRBJ2-3; D perhaps matches TRBD1 (6 bases). Germline CDR1 reads MDHEN; CDR2 reads SYDVKM. The V end was cut by 6 bases, the J end by 9 bases, with 16 bases between. This CDR3 comprises 13 residues. The CDR3 nucleotides are TGTGCCAGCAGGGGGGACACGTCCGAGACGCAGTATTTT. Its translation: CASRGDTSETQYF.

This clone was found once. This chain joins TRBV19 and TRBJ1-3; TRBD1 might be the D (6 bases). In germline, CDR1 is LNHDA, CDR2 SQIVND (reference sequence). Trimming left V 1 base short and J 2 bases short, with 9 bases between. The CDR3 is 15 amino acids. Here the CDR3 DNA reads TGTGCCAGTAGTATAGGAGCAGGGGCTGGAAACACCATATATTTT. This gives the protein CASSIGAGAGNTIYF.

The gene calls are TRBV2 and TRBJ1-2; possibly TRBD1 for D (6 bases). V lost 6 bases and J lost 3, with 14 bases in between. Germline CDR1 SNHLY, CDR2 FYNNEI. CDR3 size: 14 residues. CDR3 in amino acids: CASSRNRADYGYTF. In DNA, the CDR3 is TGTGCCAGCAGCCGTAACAGGGCGGACTATGGCTACACCTTC.

The chain is built from TRBV6-6 and TRBJ2-5; D remains unclear. Trimming shortened V by 6 bases and J by 5 bases, and 13 bases separated the two germline ends. The CDR3 runs 13 residues. In germline, CDR1 is MNHNY, CDR2 SVGAGI (reference sequence). DNA for the CDR3: TGTGCCAGCAGCCCCGAGGTGGAGGAGACCCAGTACTTC. Its protein is CASSPEVEETQYF.

The rearrangement uses TRBV18 and TRBJ1-1; D not resolved. The germline V and J ends were trimmed by 3 bases and 5 bases, with 10 bases remaining between them. This CDR3 region has 13 residues. Looked up from germline, CDR1 is KGHSH and CDR2 is LQKENI. The CDR3 reads CASSPFLETEAFF. The CDR3 region has the DNA TGTGCCAGCTCACCCTTCTTGGAGACTGAAGCTTTCTTT.

This chain uses TRBV5-1 with TRBJ1-4, with TRBD1 identical over 11 bases. With 5 bases clipped from V and 3 bases from J, the junction kept 12 bases outside the gene matches. The CDR3 covers 18 residues. Germline CDR1 and CDR2: SGHRS and YFSETQ. The CDR3 spells CASRHTGTGGSANEKLFF. In DNA form, the CDR3 reads TGCGCCAGCAGACACACCGGGACAGGGGGTTCTGCTAATGAAAAACTGTTTTTT.

The chain employs TRBV5-1 and TRBJ2-2, with a weak D call TRBD1 (6 bases). With 1 base removed from V and 3 bases from J, the gap between germline ends came to 10 bases. The CDR3 runs 15 residues. Per the germline V gene, CDR1 is SGHRS and CDR2 is YFSETQ. The CDR3 sequence: CASSLKAGDTGELFF. Here the CDR3 DNA reads TGCGCCAGCAGCTTGAAAGCAGGGGACACCGGGGAGCTGTTTTTT.

This clone was observed once. This chain uses TRBV27 with TRBJ2-7, with 12 bases that match TRBD2. V shed 5 bases, J shed 0 bases, and the junction held 5 bases outside the gene matches. CDR1 and CDR2 (germline): MNHEY, SMNVEV (reference sequence). The CDR3 has 16 amino acids. The CDR3: CASSPRTSGVSYEQYF. The CDR3 nucleotides read TGTGCCAGCAGTCCCCGGACTAGCGGGGTCTCCTACGAGCAGTACTTC.

J is TRBJ2-4 and V is TRBV3-1 (or the pseudogene TRBV3-2); D is possibly TRBD2 (5 bases). Germline V gene sequence: CDR1 LGHDT, CDR2 YNNKEL (reference sequence). V lost 4 bases to trimming and J lost 13 bases, with 11 bases between them. The CDR3 sequence is 11 residues long. The CDR3 nucleotides are TGTGCCAGCAGCCGCTCGGAGGAGCAGTACTTC. Residues: CASSRSEEQYF.

The rearrangement uses TRBV2 and TRBJ1-1; no firm D call. CDR1 SNHLY and CDR2 FYNNEI come from the germline V gene. The CDR3 is 13 amino acids. V lost 6 bases to trimming and J lost 1 base, with 9 bases between them. The CDR3 DNA is TGTGCCAGCAGATTGTCAGAGAACACTGAAGCTTTCTTT. This encodes CASRLSENTEAFF.

CDR3 region: CASSIIQANYGYTF. CDR3 sequence (DNA): TGTGCCAGCAGTATCATACAGGCTAACTATGGCTACACCTTC. The V call is TRBV28, the J call TRBJ1-2, with a weak D call TRBD1 (5 bases). The length of the CDR3 is 14 residues. Germline V gene lookup returns CDR1 MDHEN and CDR2 SYDVKM. V lost 5 bases, J lost 0 bases, and 10 bases lay in between.

V gene TRBV28 combines with J gene TRBJ1-5; no definite D call. CDR1 and CDR2 from the germline V gene are MDHEN and SYDVKM. The V end lost 7 bases, the J end lost 0 bases, and 13 bases lay between the germline ends. The CDR3 runs 15 residues. The CDR3: CASTPRGFSNQPQHF. The CDR3 DNA is TGTGCCAGCACTCCAAGAGGGTTTAGCAATCAGCCCCAGCATTTT.

This chain uses TRBV19 with TRBJ2-1, with 8 positions matching TRBD1. The germline V gene encodes CDR1 LNHDA and CDR2 SQIVND (reference sequence). The CDR3 totals 15 residues. Losses at the gene ends were 5 bases for V and 6 bases for J; bases not matched to a gene: 9. CDR3 protein: CASSGSGGTFNEQFF. CDR3 sequence (DNA): TGTGCCAGTAGTGGGTCAGGGGGCACGTTCAATGAGCAGTTCTTC.

V is TRBV3-1 (or the pseudogene TRBV3-2) and J is TRBJ1-1; D gene uncertain. CDR1 and CDR2 (germline): LGHDT, YNNKEL (reference sequence). This CDR3 contains 14 residues. The V and J ends lost 6 bases and 8 bases respectively, with 19 bases between them. The CDR3 DNA sequence: TGTGCCAGCAGACTAAGGGAGGAAGCTGGAGAAGCTTTCTTT. Its translation is CASRLREEAGEAFF.

The chain joins TRBV5-6 to TRBJ2-7; the D gene is possibly TRBD2 (5 bases). Trimming shortened V by 0 bases and J by 7 bases, and 14 bases separated the two germline ends. The germline V gene encodes CDR1 SGHDT and CDR2 YYEEEE. This CDR3 has 14 residues. CDR3 in amino acids: CASSLDATTGEQYF. CDR3 in DNA: TGTGCCAGCAGCTTGGACGCAACCACGGGGGAGCAGTACTTC.

This clone was observed a handful of times. The chain carries TRBV28 and TRBJ2-1; a possible D gene is TRBD2 (7 bases). The CDR3 loop spans 13 amino acids. Germline V gene data show CDR1 as MDHEN and CDR2 as SYDVKM. V lost 10 bases and J 5 bases, leaving 15 bases between the germline ends. The CDR3, as DNA: TGTGCCACGCGGGGGCTAACAAACAATGAGCAGTTCTTC. It is translated as CATRGLTNNEQFF.

The table lists this clone with many counts. Written as DNA, the CDR3 is TGTGCCAGCAGCGACCCGTTTTCAGGGGTCTACAATGAGCAGTTCTTC. Translation gives CASSDPFSGVYNEQFF. This rearrangement joins TRBV7-3 to TRBJ2-1; D is possibly TRBD1 (6 bases). The CDR3 totals 16 residues. Looked up from germline, CDR1 is SGHTA and CDR2 is FQGTGA. V lost 5 bases to trimming and J lost 3 bases, with 17 bases between them.

The chain couples TRBV19 to TRBJ1-2; 8 bases fit TRBD1. The CDR3 has 15 amino acids. V shed 7 bases and J 3 bases; nucleotides not matched to a gene: 10. The germline V gene has CDR1 LNHDA and CDR2 SQIVND (reference sequence). The DNA for the CDR3 is TGTGCCAGTATTCGGCAGGGGGCGTCGGACTATGGCTACACCTTC. This gives the protein CASIRQGASDYGYTF.